A single sample gave rise to the 26 T cell receptor beta chains below, sequenced in a study of T-cell reconstitution after alpha-beta-depleted transplantation in children. The library targeted TCRbeta and was prepared with unique molecular identifiers. TCRdb analysed the PCR reads with MiXCR anew, one entry per CDR3 protein. The sample holds approximately 350,000 distinct CDR3 sequences, 15% to 20% seen once. Specimen: PBMCs, mostly from graft donor cells, collected 360 days after TCRalphabeta/CD19-depleted stem cell transplant. These receptors all come from a male patient aged 2 to 9 who had a stem cell transplant for acute lymphoblastic leukemia, so the T cells may come from the graft donor.

This clonotype was picked up a small number of times. The J gene is TRBJ1-1, the V gene TRBV5-1; D gene unclear. The CDR3 has 14 amino acids. V gave up 0 bases and J gave up 4 bases, with 10 bases separating them. Germline CDR1 SGHRS, CDR2 YFSETQ. The CDR3 region is CASSLAQAGTEAFF. The DNA for the CDR3 is TGCGCCAGCAGCTTGGCCCAGGCTGGCACTGAAGCTTTCTTT.

This clonotype was counted a few times. This rearrangement joins TRBV7-9 to TRBJ2-1; D is perhaps TRBD2 (6 bases). The CDR3 has 16 residues. V dropped 1 base and J dropped 4 bases, with 14 bases sitting between them. Germline values: CDR1 SEHNR, CDR2 FQNEAQ (reference sequence). CDR3 residues: CASSLDVAGTYNEQFF. CDR3 bases: TGTGCCAGCAGCTTAGATGTGGCGGGAACATACAATGAGCAGTTCTTC. The whole variable domain, remainder taken from reference TRBV7-9 and TRBJ2-1, is DTGVSQNPRHKITKRGQNVTFRCDPISEHNRLYWYRQTLGQGPEFLTYFQNEAQLEKSRLLSDRFSAERPKGSFSTLEIQRTEQGDSAMYLCASSLDVAGTYNEQFFGPGTRLTVL.

J is TRBJ2-5 and V is TRBV7-9; 7 bases match TRBD2. This CDR3 has 14 amino acids. The trim removed 5 bases at V and 1 base at J, leaving 4 bases unmatched. From germline, CDR1 is SEHNR and CDR2 FQNEAQ (reference sequence). The CDR3 DNA sequence: TGTGCCAGCAGCGCCGGGACTACCCAAGAGACCCAGTACTTC. It yields the protein CASSAGTTQETQYF.

There are a few counts of this clonotype. The V call is TRBV5-6, the J call TRBJ2-3; D might be TRBD1 or TRBD2, each matching 5 bases. V lost 5 bases and J lost 0, with 13 bases in between. The CDR3 length is 15 residues. Germline CDR1 and CDR2: SGHDT and YYEEEE. The CDR3 is CASSWGSSSTDTQYF. The CDR3 DNA reads as TGTGCCAGCAGTTGGGGGTCGTCGAGCACAGATACGCAGTATTTT.

In DNA, the CDR3 is TGTGCCAGCAGTGACTGGGGCGGGGAGCTGTTTTTT. It yields the protein CASSDWGGELFF. The chain joins TRBV6-4 to TRBJ2-2; D gene ambiguous. CDR1 is MRHNA, CDR2 SNTAGT, per germline. Trimming took 1 base from V and 7 from J, leaving 4 bases between them. CDR3 length equals 12 residues.

In this sample, this clonotype turned up many times. The V and J genes are TRBV20-1 and TRBJ2-3; D ambiguous. CDR3 length: 13 residues. Germline V gene data show CDR1 as DFQATT and CDR2 as SNEGSKA (reference sequence). V shed 3 bases and J shed 2 bases, with 9 bases lying between them. In DNA form, the CDR3 reads TGCAGTGCTAGCGGCCCTTCCACAGATACGCAGTATTTT. It encodes CSASGPSTDTQYF.

This clonotype was recorded a few times. The chain carries TRBV12-3 or TRBV12-4 and TRBJ2-5; D assignment may be TRBD1 or TRBD2 (6 bases each). The CDR3 is made up of 13 amino acids. The germline V and J ends were trimmed by 6 bases and 5 bases, with 13 bases remaining between them. The CDR3 nucleotides are TGTGCCAGCAGCCCTGTAGGGGGGGAGACCCAGTACTTC. Protein sequence: CASSPVGGETQYF.

V is TRBV28 and J is TRBJ2-3; D uncertain. Germline values: CDR1 MDHEN, CDR2 SYDVKM. V was cut by 6 bases and J by 5 bases, with 12 bases left in between. This CDR3 has 13 amino acids. The CDR3 protein is CASRLPHGDTQYF. Here the CDR3 DNA reads TGTGCCAGCAGACTACCTCACGGAGATACGCAGTATTTT.

This clonotype was counted only a few times. CDR3 loop: CASSRRGQGNTEAFF. CDR3 DNA sequence: TGTGCCAGCAGCCGCCGCGGACAGGGGAACACTGAAGCTTTCTTT. J is TRBJ1-1 and V is TRBV3-1; 8 nucleotides match TRBD1. The CDR3 is 15 amino acids. J was trimmed by 1 base and V by 4 bases; bases with no gene match: 5. CDR1 and CDR2 (germline): LGHDT, YNNKEL (reference sequence).

The V call is TRBV5-1, the J call TRBJ2-7; TRBD2 might be the D (6 bases). Germline V CDR1 and CDR2: SGHRS, YFSETQ. This CDR3 is built from 14 residues. V was pared by 1 base and J by 5 bases, with 13 bases between. CDR3 coding DNA: TGCGCCAGCAGCTTGTGGGATCCGGGGGACGAGCAGTACTTC. Residues: CASSLWDPGDEQYF. Supplemented by reference TRBV5-1 and TRBJ2-7, the full variable domain reads KAGVTQTPRYLIKTRGQQVTLSCSPISGHRSVSWYQQTPGQGLQFLFEYFSETQRNKGNFPGRFSGRQFSNSRSEMNVSTLELGDSALYLCASSLWDPGDEQYFGPGTRLTVT.

With regard to this clonotype: A read error may produce the germline difference seen at one junction end. This chain connects TRBV12-3 or TRBV12-4 to TRBJ2-4, with TRBD1 matching over 8 bases. The CDR3 contains 17 residues. CDR3 bases: TGTACCAGCAGTTTAGCAGGACAGGGCATCGCCAAAAACATTCAGTACTTC. Translation gives CTSSLAGQGIAKNIQYF.

The rearrangement uses TRBV7-9 and TRBJ1-3; D not resolved. Germline V gene sequence: CDR1 SEHNR, CDR2 FQNEAQ (reference sequence). The CDR3 extends over 16 amino acids. The V end lost 5 bases, the J end lost 0 bases, and 14 bases lay between the germline ends. The CDR3 DNA follows: TGTGCCAGCAGCGCTATTGAACTGAGCTCTGGAAACACCATATATTTT. Translated, it gives CASSAIELSSGNTIYF. The full variable domain, with the rest looked up from reference TRBV7-9 and TRBJ1-3, is DTGVSQNPRHKITKRGQNVTFRCDPISEHNRLYWYRQTLGQGPEFLTYFQNEAQLEKSRLLSDRFSAERPKGSFSTLEIQRTEQGDSAMYLCASSAIELSSGNTIYFGEGSWLTVV.

This clonotype was seen at least ten times. One end of the junction fails to match germline, which may point to a read error. V is TRBV20-1 and J is TRBJ1-2, with D hard to call. Germline CDR1 reads DFQATT; CDR2 reads SNEGSKA (reference sequence). This CDR3 contains 8 residues. CDR3 sequence reads: CSVSKDHF. The CDR3 DNA reads TGCAGTGTCTCCAAAGATCACTTC.

J is TRBJ1-5 and V is TRBV4-2; 7 bases map to TRBD1. V was pared by 1 base and J by 6 bases, with 6 bases of the junction left unmatched. Germline CDR1 and CDR2: LGHNA and YNFKEQ. The CDR3 contains 15 residues. CDR3 amino acids: CASSQVGTEGQPQHF. In DNA form, the CDR3 reads TGTGCCAGCAGCCAAGTTGGGACAGAAGGTCAGCCCCAGCATTTT.

The table lists this clonotype with a few counts. This chain connects TRBV4-3 to TRBJ2-1; tentatively, D is TRBD2 (6 bases). The CDR3 has 14 residues. The V end lost 1 base, the J end lost 8 bases, and 12 bases lay between the germline ends. Germline lookup yields CDR1 LGHNA and CDR2 YSLEER. This CDR3 reads CASSQGRAVYEQFF. In nucleotides, the CDR3 is TGCGCCAGCAGCCAAGGGAGGGCCGTTTATGAGCAGTTCTTC.

This clonotype has at least ten counts. The chain links TRBV12-3 or TRBV12-4 to TRBJ2-7; no clear D gene. Trimming stripped 3 bases from V and 5 bases from J, with 8 bases between. This CDR3 is 12 amino acids long. CDR3 bases: TGTGCCAGCAGTTTGCCAGGCAACGAGCAGTACTTC. Translating it yields CASSLPGNEQYF.

This clonotype was found a few times. The chain employs TRBV5-5 and TRBJ2-7; tentatively, D is TRBD2 (5 bases). The V end was cut by 2 bases, the J end by 3 bases, with 12 bases between. Germline values: CDR1 SGHKS, CDR2 YYEKEE (reference sequence). The CDR3 covers 14 residues. The DNA for the CDR3 is TGTGCCAGCAGCTTACCAGCGGACCACTACGAGCAGTACTTC. Translating gives CASSLPADHYEQYF.

In this sample, this clonotype turned up a few times. This rearrangement joins TRBV10-3 to TRBJ2-7, with D unclear. V shed 0 bases and J shed 3 bases, with 9 bases lying between them. The V gene's germline CDR1 is ENHRY and CDR2 SYGVKD. The CDR3 length is 14 residues. The CDR3: CAISESGSNYEQYF. For the CDR3, the DNA is TGTGCCATCAGTGAGTCCGGCTCGAACTACGAGCAGTACTTC.

The gene calls are TRBV4-3 and TRBJ2-7; D may be TRBD2 (5 bases). V lost 1 base and J 7 bases, leaving 11 bases between the germline ends. The CDR3 extends over 13 amino acids. Looked up from germline, CDR1 is LGHNA and CDR2 is YSLEER. CDR3: CASSQASGREQYF. The CDR3 DNA is TGCGCCAGCAGCCAAGCGTCGGGAAGGGAGCAGTACTTC.

This clonotype was observed at least ten times. V and J are TRBV12-3 or TRBV12-4 and TRBJ2-2; the D is unclear. The CDR3 contains 13 residues. V lost 11 bases to trimming and J lost 1 base, with 11 bases between them. CDR3 in amino acids: CASGHLNTGELFF. In DNA form, the CDR3 reads TGTGCCTCGGGCCATTTGAACACCGGGGAGCTGTTTTTT.

The rearrangement uses TRBV11-2 and TRBJ2-5, with D perhaps matching TRBD2 (7 bases). From germline, CDR1 is SGHAT and CDR2 FQNNGV. Trimming stripped 5 bases from V and 8 bases from J, with 24 bases between. The CDR3 sequence is 16 residues long. The CDR3 nucleotides are TGTGCCAGCAGCGGAGGGGGGGCTAGCCGGGCCATAACCCAGTACTTC. This encodes CASSGGGASRAITQYF.

This clonotype was detected only a few times. The chain combines TRBV28 with TRBJ2-1; no reliable D call. This CDR3 region has 15 residues. V dropped 5 bases and J dropped 5 bases, with 16 bases sitting between them. Germline CDR1 and CDR2: MDHEN and SYDVKM. This CDR3 reads CASSPQLGSDNEQFF. Here the CDR3 DNA reads TGTGCCAGCAGTCCCCAGTTGGGATCCGACAATGAGCAGTTCTTC.

This clonotype occurred a few times. The chain combines TRBV30 with TRBJ2-1, with unresolved D. Deletions cut 5 bases from V and 0 bases from J, with 11 bases between. Germline CDR1 and CDR2: GTSNPN and SVGIG (reference sequence). The CDR3 has 14 residues. CDR3 nucleotides: TGTGCCTGGCTAGACCTTGGCTCCTACAATGAGCAGTTCTTC. Translating it yields CAWLDLGSYNEQFF.

This sequence joins TRBV12-3 or TRBV12-4 and TRBJ2-2; 7 positions match TRBD2. The length of the CDR3 is 17 residues. The junction had 13 bases not matched to a gene; V was cut back by 5 bases and J by 4 bases. In DNA form, the CDR3 reads TGTGCCAGCAGTCTCCCGAAAGGGACTACGTTCACCGGGGAGCTGTTTTTT. This gives the protein CASSLPKGTTFTGELFF.

This clonotype was found many times. One junction end disagrees with the germline gene, perhaps due to a read error. The V call is TRBV5-1, the J call TRBJ2-2; D possibly corresponds to TRBD2 (6 bases). Germline V lookup: CDR1 SGHRS, CDR2 YFSETQ. The CDR3 extends over 13 amino acids. The CDR3 loop reads CASSLEGTGELFF. The CDR3, as DNA: TGTGCCAGCAGCCTGGAGGGCACCGGGGAGCTGTTTTTT.

About this clonotype: The CDR3 ends on some other residue instead of the conserved phenylalanine or tryptophan, so this is likely a read error. V and J are TRBV29-1 and TRBJ2-1; a weak D match, TRBD2 (6 bases). The germline V gene encodes CDR1 SQVTM and CDR2 ANQGSEA. This CDR3 contains 15 residues. Trimming pared 0 bases from V and 0 bases from J, leaving 9 bases between. CDR3 in DNA: TGCAGCGTTGAAGAGGGACTGAGCTCCTACAATGAGCAGTTCTTA. This encodes CSVEEGLSSYNEQFL.